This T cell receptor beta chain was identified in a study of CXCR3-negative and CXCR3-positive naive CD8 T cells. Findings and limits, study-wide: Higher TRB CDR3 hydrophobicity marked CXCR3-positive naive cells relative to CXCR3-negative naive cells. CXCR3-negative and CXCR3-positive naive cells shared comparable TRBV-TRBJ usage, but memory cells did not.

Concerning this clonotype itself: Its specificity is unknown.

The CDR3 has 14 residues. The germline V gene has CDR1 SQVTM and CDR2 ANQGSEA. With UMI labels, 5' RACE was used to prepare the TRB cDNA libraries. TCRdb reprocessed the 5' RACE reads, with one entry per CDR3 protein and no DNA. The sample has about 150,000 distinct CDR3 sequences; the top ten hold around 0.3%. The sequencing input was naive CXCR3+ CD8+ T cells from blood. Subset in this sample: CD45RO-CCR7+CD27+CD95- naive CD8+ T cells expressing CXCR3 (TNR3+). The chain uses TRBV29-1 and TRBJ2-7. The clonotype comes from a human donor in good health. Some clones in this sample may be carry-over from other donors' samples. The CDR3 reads CSVKDKDHPYEQYF.